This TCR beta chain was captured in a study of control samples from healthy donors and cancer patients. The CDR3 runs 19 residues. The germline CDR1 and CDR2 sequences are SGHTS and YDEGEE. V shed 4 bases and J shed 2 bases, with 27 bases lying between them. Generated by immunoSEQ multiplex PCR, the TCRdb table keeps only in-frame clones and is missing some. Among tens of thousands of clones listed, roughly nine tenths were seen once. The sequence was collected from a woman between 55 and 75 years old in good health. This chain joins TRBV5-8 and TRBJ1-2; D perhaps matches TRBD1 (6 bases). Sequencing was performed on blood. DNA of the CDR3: TGTGCCAGCAGCCCCCGATTTGGAAACCGGGACACCAACAACTATGGCTACACCTTC. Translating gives CASSPRFGNRDTNNYGYTF.